This T cell receptor (beta chain) was profiled in a study of tumor and adjacent non-tumor tissue in lung cancer. Study information: Stage I to III disease affected 10 men and roughly 5 women aged about 31 to 76. Overall study findings and caveats: Shorter survival was associated with higher TCR diversity in tumors.

After removal of 3 bases from V and 1 base from J, the junction contained 20 bases not matched to a gene. There are 19 residues in the CDR3. Germline V gives CDR1 DFQATT, CDR2 SNEGSKA (reference sequence). The template was RNA from unsorted bulk tissue. TCRbeta libraries were built with three rounds of nested PCR, modified from ARM-PCR. TCRdb re-derived calls from the multiplex PCR reads in MiXCR, one entry per CDR3 protein. The data contain over 60,000 distinct CDR3 sequences, 75% to 90% of them singletons. Concerning this clonotype itself: The antigen is not known.

The sequence was obtained from a woman aged 45 to 65 with non-small cell lung cancer. The chain employs TRBV20-1 and TRBJ2-5; 7 bases are shared with TRBD1. Sequencing input: lung tumor tissue. This chain's CDR3 is CSASGQVRSQQELQETQYF. The CDR3 DNA reads as TGCAGTGCTAGTGGACAGGTGAGGTCCCAACAAGAGCTCCAAGAGACCCAGTACTTC.